The next 11 T cell receptor beta chains were all read from a single sample in a study of Graves' ophthalmopathy and Graves' hyperthyroidism. Scientists amplified the TCR beta CDR3 regions from RNA transcripts. Scientists carried out first-round RT-PCR using HTBI primers and then a second-round multiplex PCR. MiXCR was run by TCRdb on the multiplex PCR reads, yielding one entry per CDR3 protein. This sample carries approximately 700,000 distinct CDR3 sequences, 35% to 50% of them seen once, and the ten largest clones take about 40%. Sample: peripheral blood. Receptors originate from an adult man with Graves' ophthalmopathy.

The chain carries TRBV20-1 and TRBJ2-2; tentatively, D is TRBD2 (5 bases). Germline CDR1 is DFQATT and CDR2 is SNEGSKA (reference sequence). The CDR3 runs to 16 residues. Trimming cost V 0 bases and J 0 bases, with 11 bases left between them. This chain's CDR3 is CSARDPSGTNTGELFF. In DNA, the CDR3 is TGCAGTGCTAGAGATCCCAGCGGCACGAACACCGGGGAGCTGTTTTTT.

The chain carries TRBV7-1 and TRBJ1-6; D is ambiguous. TRBV7-1 is annotated as an ORF whose role is uncertain. The CDR3 spans 14 residues. With 5 bases removed from V and 6 bases from J, the gap between germline ends came to 11 bases. The CDR3 protein is CASSHTVANSPLHF. CDR3 DNA: TGTGCCAGCAGCCATACAGTAGCTAATTCACCCCTCCACTTT.

This clonotype was counted at least ten times. The chain is built from TRBV20-1 and TRBJ1-1; possibly TRBD1 for D (6 bases). Between the trimmed V and J ends, which lost 4 bases and 4 bases, there was a span of 13 bases. CDR1 DFQATT and CDR2 SNEGSKA come from the germline V gene (reference sequence). CDR3 size: 13 residues. CDR3: CSAKGQWVTEAFF. The CDR3, as DNA: TGCAGTGCTAAGGGACAATGGGTCACTGAAGCTTTCTTT.

The table lists this clonotype with many counts. The gene calls are TRBV7-9 and TRBJ1-3, with unresolved D. The V gene's germline CDR1 is SEHNR and CDR2 FQNEAQ (reference sequence). The CDR3 totals 16 residues. Trimming cost V 0 bases and J 2 bases, with 11 bases left between them. The DNA of the CDR3 is TGTGCCAGCAGCTTAGCCCCGAGGGCGGCTGGAAACACCATATATTTT. Translating it yields CASSLAPRAAGNTIYF.

This clonotype has a handful of counts. V usage is TRBV6-5 and J usage is TRBJ1-2, with 7 nucleotides matching TRBD1. Germline loops: CDR1 MNHEY, CDR2 SVGAGI. The CDR3 is 13 residues long. Losses at the gene ends were 6 bases for V and 4 bases for J; bases not matched to a gene: 5. The CDR3 is CASSSDRTYGYTF. CDR3 DNA sequence: TGTGCCAGCAGCTCGGACAGGACCTATGGCTACACCTTC.

The chain recombines TRBV7-9 with TRBJ2-7, with TRBD2 identical over 7 bases. Germline loops: CDR1 SEHNR, CDR2 FQNEAQ (reference sequence). This CDR3 has 16 residues. Losses at the gene ends were 5 bases for V and 0 bases for J; bases not matched to a gene: 10. The CDR3 region has the DNA TGTGCCAGCAGCCATTCCAGCGGGGCCAACTCCTACGAGCAGTACTTC. Amino acids: CASSHSSGANSYEQYF.

The chain recombines TRBV25-1 with TRBJ2-2; D not certain. From germline, CDR1 is MGHDK and CDR2 SYGVNS. The length of the CDR3 is 13 residues. The germline V and J ends were trimmed by 6 bases and 5 bases, with 10 bases remaining between them. Here the CDR3 reads CASSQVQTGELFF. In DNA, the CDR3 is TGTGCCAGCAGCCAAGTGCAGACCGGGGAGCTGTTTTTT.

This clonotype was recorded a few times. V usage is TRBV12-3 or TRBV12-4 and J usage is TRBJ1-2; D is uncertain. V shed 2 bases and J shed 3 bases, with 13 bases lying between them. The CDR3 loop spans 15 amino acids. In nucleotides, the CDR3 is TGTGCCAGCAGTTTAAATGTAGGGCCCTACTATGGCTACACCTTC. This sequence encodes CASSLNVGPYYGYTF.

Turning to this clonotype: This may come from a read error, since a much larger clone is one base off. The genes are TRBV10-3 and TRBJ2-5, with TRBD1 matching over 7 bases. V was pared by 6 bases and J by 1 base, with 5 bases of the junction left unmatched. Germline assignment: CDR1 ENHRY and CDR2 SYGVKD. This CDR3 is 14 amino acids long. CDR3 nucleotide sequence: TGTGCCATCAGCCCCGGGACAGTCCAAGAGACCCAGTACTTC. The encoded protein is CAISPGTVQETQYF.

This clonotype has just one count. One junction end does not reproduce the germline sequence, and a read error may be involved. The chain is built from TRBV5-1 and TRBJ1-1; D might be TRBD1 (6 bases). The CDR3 spans 14 residues. Germline CDR1 SGHRS, CDR2 YFSETQ. CDR3 in amino acids: CASSFTGPYIEAFF. The CDR3 DNA reads TGCGCCAGCAGCTTTACAGGGCCGTACATTGAAGCTTTCTTC.

Remarks on this clonotype: This may come from a read error, since a much larger clone is one base off. DNA for the CDR3: TGTGCCAGCAGCCTCCGGGACAGGGTCACTGAAGCTTTCTTT. Translated, it gives CASSLRDRVTEAFF. The V gene is TRBV9, the J gene TRBJ1-1; 9 bases are shared with TRBD1. The J segment lost 4 bases and the V segment lost 4 bases, leaving 5 bases of the junction unmatched. Germline assignment: CDR1 SGDLS and CDR2 YYNGEE. This CDR3 is built from 14 residues.